Below, 13 T cell receptor beta chains from the same sample are listed, as sequenced in a study of T cell changes during pregnancy in multiple sclerosis. Here immunoSEQ multiplex PCR was the method, and the copy in TCRdb shows in-frame clones only, minus some. In the table there are 95,000 to 150,000 clones, approximately 95% of which are singletons. Specimen: peripheral blood, collected before pregnancy. These TCRs come from a female donor with multiple sclerosis, enrolled in a pregnancy study.

This sequence joins TRBV19 and TRBJ2-1; 7 positions match TRBD1. After removal of 5 bases from V and 2 bases from J, the junction contained 3 bases not matched to a gene. Germline CDR1 is LNHDA and CDR2 is SQIVND (reference sequence). CDR3 length: 14 residues. This CDR3 reads CASSLQGTYNEQFF. For the CDR3, the DNA is TGTGCCAGTAGTTTACAGGGGACCTACAATGAGCAGTTCTTC.

Here the CDR3 DNA reads TGTGCCAGCAGCTTGGCGAGACAGGGCGGCAACACTGAAGCTTTCTTT. As protein: CASSLARQGGNTEAFF. J is TRBJ1-1 and V is TRBV5-4, with 7 bases matching TRBD1. Germline V gene lookup returns CDR1 SGHNT and CDR2 YYREEE (reference sequence). The V and J ends lost 0 bases and 2 bases, in that order; junction bases with no gene match: 7. The CDR3 covers 16 residues.

V usage is TRBV19 and J usage is TRBJ2-1; D possibly corresponds to TRBD2 (5 bases). CDR1 LNHDA and CDR2 SQIVND come from the germline V gene (reference sequence). The CDR3 has 13 amino acids. Trimming removed 4 bases from V and 7 bases from J, with 11 bases in between. The CDR3 is CASSRGSNNEQFF. The CDR3 bases are TGTGCCAGTAGTAGAGGGAGTAATAATGAGCAGTTCTTC.

The chain is built from TRBV7-8 and TRBJ2-5; no clear D gene. Germline V gives CDR1 SGHVS, CDR2 FQNEAQ. Trimming shortened V by 0 bases and J by 5 bases, and 13 bases separated the two germline ends. The CDR3 consists of 15 residues. The CDR3 protein is CASSLALEPGETQYF. The CDR3 DNA sequence: TGTGCCAGCAGCTTAGCGTTGGAGCCTGGGGAGACCCAGTACTTC.

The chain employs TRBV2 and TRBJ2-2; tentative D call: TRBD1 (5 bases). Germline-derived CDR1 and CDR2 are SNHLY and FYNNEI. The CDR3 is 16 amino acids. V was pared by 7 bases and J by 4 bases, with 19 bases between. In DNA form, the CDR3 reads TGTGCCAGCAAGGTGTCGAGGATTAGGGGCACCGGGGAGCTGTTTTTT. It is translated as CASKVSRIRGTGELFF.

V usage is TRBV7-8 and J usage is TRBJ1-5; 7 bases match TRBD1. V shed 1 base, J shed 2 bases, and the junction held 2 bases outside the gene matches. This CDR3 is built from 15 residues. Germline assignment: CDR1 SGHVS and CDR2 FQNEAQ. The CDR3 region has the DNA TGTGCCAGCAGCTTAGGAGGGGGCCGCAATCAGCCCCAGCATTTT. It is translated as CASSLGGGRNQPQHF.

The chain has TRBV19 and TRBJ2-7; D is unresolved. V lost 5 bases to trimming and J lost 0 bases, with 20 bases between them. Germline CDR1 reads LNHDA; CDR2 reads SQIVND (reference sequence). The CDR3 runs to 17 residues. CDR3 nucleotide sequence: TGTGCCAGTAGTGGAGAGTGGCCCTTTTCAAGCTCCTACGAGCAGTACTTC. This sequence encodes CASSGEWPFSSSYEQYF.

This chain connects TRBV5-4 to TRBJ2-1; 8 nucleotides match TRBD1. CDR1 and CDR2 from the germline V gene are SGHNT and YYREEE (reference sequence). The CDR3 spans 14 residues. J was trimmed by 4 bases and V by 3 bases; bases with no gene match: 3. The CDR3 region is CASSWTGSYNEQFF. CDR3 in DNA: TGTGCCAGCAGCTGGACAGGGTCATACAATGAGCAGTTCTTC. The full variable domain, rest sourced from reference TRBV5-4 and TRBJ2-1, is ETGVTQSPTHLIKTRGQQVTLRCSSQSGHNTVSWYQQALGQGPQFIFQYYREEENGRGNFPPRFSGLQFPNYSSELNVNALELDDSALYLCASSWTGSYNEQFFGPGTRLTVL.

V is TRBV2 and J is TRBJ2-7, with D perhaps matching TRBD1 (5 bases). Germline V gene sequence: CDR1 SNHLY, CDR2 FYNNEI. CDR3 length: 15 amino acids. V shed 3 bases and J shed 0 bases, with 12 bases lying between them. CDR3 sequence reads: CASSDPRASSYEQYF. DNA for the CDR3: TGTGCCAGCAGTGATCCCAGGGCAAGCTCCTACGAGCAGTACTTC.

This clone occurred a few times. This rearrangement joins TRBV6-5 to TRBJ1-6, with 9 bases identical to TRBD1. J was trimmed by 0 bases and V by 6 bases; bases with no gene match: 0. The CDR3 extends over 15 amino acids. Germline values: CDR1 MNHEY, CDR2 SVGAGI. The CDR3 region has the DNA TGTGCCAGCAGGGGACAGGGCTCCTATAATTCACCCCTCCACTTT. This translates into CASRGQGSYNSPLHF.

The chain combines TRBV19 with TRBJ1-5, with D possibly being TRBD1 (6 bases). This CDR3 is built from 15 residues. CDR1 is LNHDA and CDR2 is SQIVND in the germline V gene (reference sequence). Trimming took 3 bases from V and 9 from J, leaving 18 bases between them. The CDR3 DNA follows: TGTGCCAGTAGTATGGGGGACACCCTGGGTCGGCCCCAGCATTTT. Its translation: CASSMGDTLGRPQHF.

The chain is built from TRBV20-1 and TRBJ2-7; D remains ambiguous. Deletions cut 7 bases from V and 4 bases from J, with 11 bases between. CDR1 is DFQATT, CDR2 SNEGSKA, per germline (reference sequence). There are 11 residues in the CDR3. CDR3 coding DNA: TGCAGTGGTCGGAGCTCGTACGAGCAGTACTTC. The encoded protein is CSGRSSYEQYF.

J is TRBJ1-1 and V is TRBV28; perhaps TRBD1 as D (6 bases). Between the trimmed V and J ends, which lost 6 bases and 1 base, there was a span of 15 bases. The CDR3 has 15 residues. From germline, CDR1 is MDHEN and CDR2 SYDVKM. CDR3 nucleotides: TGTGCCAGCAGACCCTCGACAGGCAGGAACACTGAAGCTTTCTTT. Protein product: CASRPSTGRNTEAFF.